The 25 T cell receptor beta chains below all came from one sample that was sequenced in a study of T-cell memory formation after mild COVID-19. Via MiXCR, TCRdb re-called the 5' RACE reads, giving one row per CDR3 protein. Of about 360,000 distinct CDR3 sequences listed, 14% are singletons. Sequencing used PBMCs or a T cell subset sorted from them (not recorded which). The receptor source for this set is a man between 18 and 35 years old who had mild COVID-19 (a few samples of this study predate the infection). Cell type and time point are not known.

This clonotype was recorded many times. V gene TRBV7-9 combines with J gene TRBJ1-1; possible D gene TRBD1, 6 bases. Deletions cut 6 bases from V and 5 bases from J, with 19 bases between. This CDR3 is 15 amino acids long. From germline, CDR1 is SEHNR and CDR2 FQNEAQ (reference sequence). The CDR3, as DNA: TGTGCCAGCAGTTATCCCGGGGGGCCCTTAACTGAAGCTTTCTTT. Translation gives CASSYPGGPLTEAFF. Based on the CDR3 plus reference TRBV7-9 and TRBJ1-1, the full variable domain is DTGVSQNPRHKITKRGQNVTFRCDPISEHNRLYWYRQTLGQGPEFLTYFQNEAQLEKSRLLSDRFSAERPKGSFSTLEIQRTEQGDSAMYLCASSYPGGPLTEAFFGQGTRLTVV.

V gene TRBV2 combines with J gene TRBJ2-7; 13 bases fit TRBD2. The germline CDR1 and CDR2 sequences are SNHLY and FYNNEI. CDR3 length: 15 amino acids. V was clipped by 5 bases and J by 2 bases; unmatched bases: 3. In DNA, the CDR3 is TGTGCCAGCAGTACCGGGACTAGCGGGACCTACGAGCAGTACGTC. It codes for CASSTGTSGTYEQYV.

This clonotype occurred once. This chain uses TRBV6-5 with TRBJ1-2; 8 bases are a match to TRBD1. Unmatched junction bases numbered 9, after V lost 3 bases and J lost 6 bases. From germline, CDR1 is MNHEY and CDR2 SVGAGI. This CDR3 has 15 residues. The CDR3 nucleotides are TGTGCCAGCAGTTATCTATCGACAGGGGACCATGGCTACACCTTC. Translation gives CASSYLSTGDHGYTF.

This clonotype was counted many times. This chain connects TRBV7-9 to TRBJ2-5; no definite D call. Trimming took off 1 base at V and 10 bases at J, with 13 bases between the two ends. The CDR3 has 13 residues. The germline V gene has CDR1 SEHNR and CDR2 FQNEAQ (reference sequence). CDR3 coding DNA: TGTGCCAGCAGCTTAGAAGGTCACCGGGTCCAGTACTTC. Protein product: CASSLEGHRVQYF.

This clonotype was counted a few times. The chain joins TRBV10-3 to TRBJ1-1; 9 nucleotides match TRBD1. Germline trimming cut 5 bases from V and 5 bases from J; bases unmatched to any gene: 9. This CDR3 has 15 residues. From germline, CDR1 is ENHRY and CDR2 SYGVKD. In DNA form, the CDR3 reads TGTGCCATCAGTCTACTGACAGGGGGAGGTACTGAAGCTTTCTTT. Its translation is CAISLLTGGGTEAFF.

In this sample, this clonotype turned up many times. CDR3 in amino acids: CASSLGSGVNTGELFF. The CDR3 DNA reads as TGTGCCAGCAGCTTAGGCTCGGGGGTCAACACCGGGGAGCTGTTTTTT. This chain connects TRBV7-8 to TRBJ2-2, with D possibly matching TRBD2 (6 bases). The V gene lost 1 base and the J gene lost 2 bases, with 11 bases spanning the gap. Germline V gene data show CDR1 as SGHVS and CDR2 as FQNEAQ. This CDR3 is built from 16 residues.

The V call is TRBV12-3 or TRBV12-4, the J call TRBJ1-1; D is unresolved. The V end was cut by 5 bases, the J end by 7 bases, with 8 bases between. The CDR3 covers 11 residues. CDR3 nucleotide sequence: TGTGCCAGCAGTGAGTCAAGTGAAGCTTTCTTT. Residues: CASSESSEAFF.

The gene calls are TRBV18 and TRBJ2-1; no reliable D call. Trimming took 0 bases from V and 9 from J, leaving 15 bases between them. The CDR3 contains 15 residues. The germline V gene has CDR1 KGHSH and CDR2 LQKENI. DNA of the CDR3: TGTGCCAGCTCACCACCGGCAGGCCAGCAATCTGAGCAGTTCTTC. Residues: CASSPPAGQQSEQFF.

This clonotype turned up a few times. The chain combines TRBV10-3 with TRBJ2-1, with TRBD2 matching 10 bases. The CDR3 contains 15 residues. V shed 11 bases, J shed 5 bases, and the junction held 12 bases outside the gene matches. In germline, CDR1 is ENHRY, CDR2 SYGVKD. CDR3 sequence reads: CAARPSGGAHNEQFF. CDR3 DNA: TGTGCCGCGAGGCCTAGCGGGGGAGCTCACAATGAGCAGTTCTTC.

This rearrangement joins TRBV5-1 to TRBJ2-3, with TRBD2 identical over 12 bases. Germline-derived CDR1 and CDR2 are SGHRS and YFSETQ. V gave up 4 bases and J gave up 5 bases; unmatched junction bases: 8. There are 16 residues in the CDR3. The CDR3 DNA sequence: TGCGCCAGCAGCAGGGTTCTAGCGGGGGGGCAAGATACGCAGTATTTT. This encodes CASSRVLAGGQDTQYF. Using reference TRBV5-1 and TRBJ2-3 for the parts outside the CDR3, the full variable domain is KAGVTQTPRYLIKTRGQQVTLSCSPISGHRSVSWYQQTPGQGLQFLFEYFSETQRNKGNFPGRFSGRQFSNSRSEMNVSTLELGDSALYLCASSRVLAGGQDTQYFGPGTRLTVL.

The rearrangement uses TRBV7-2 and TRBJ2-7; 7 bases agree with TRBD2. V lost 2 bases and J lost 4; bases outside the gene matches: 8. CDR1 is SGHTA, CDR2 FQGNSA, per germline. The length of the CDR3 is 15 residues. The CDR3 here is CASSLLAALGYEQYV. DNA of the CDR3: TGTGCCAGCAGCTTACTAGCGGCCCTGGGGTACGAGCAGTACGTC.

Ten or more counts support this clonotype. This chain joins TRBV20-1 and TRBJ2-7, with D possibly being TRBD1 (5 bases). V was pared by 7 bases and J by 0 bases, with 13 bases between. CDR1 and CDR2 from the germline V gene are DFQATT and SNEGSKA (reference sequence). The CDR3 has 13 amino acids. The CDR3 region has the DNA TGCAGTGGTTCCGAGACAGTCTCCTACGAGCAGTACTTC. Protein product: CSGSETVSYEQYF.

This clonotype has a handful of counts. The rearrangement links TRBV24-1 to TRBJ2-2; D is possibly TRBD1 (6 bases). V was clipped by 10 bases and J by 3 bases, with 8 bases between them. The length of the CDR3 is 12 residues. CDR1 is KGHDR and CDR2 is SFDVKD in the germline V gene. The CDR3 is CATGQYTGELFF. The CDR3 region has the DNA TGTGCCACAGGACAGTACACCGGGGAGCTGTTTTTT.

Concerning this clonotype itself: A much more abundant neighbour one base away suggests this may be a read error. The chain employs TRBV7-2 and TRBJ1-6, with D perhaps matching TRBD1 (5 bases). The CDR3 length is 12 residues. Germline CDR1 SGHTA, CDR2 FQGNSA. V was pared by 1 base and J by 12 bases, with 7 bases between. This CDR3 reads CASSLGTRPLHF. In DNA, the CDR3 is TGTGCCAGCAGCTTAGGGACAAGACCCCTCCACTTT.

This clonotype occurred many times. The V gene is TRBV7-2, the J gene TRBJ2-1; TRBD2 agrees at 8 bases. The CDR3 runs 14 residues. Looked up from germline, CDR1 is SGHTA and CDR2 is FQGNSA. The V gene end was trimmed by 3 bases and the J gene end by 7 bases; junction bases not matched to a gene: 5. The CDR3 region is CASSFWAGGNEQFF. The CDR3 DNA is TGTGCCAGCAGCTTTTGGGCGGGGGGAAATGAGCAGTTCTTC.

The rearrangement joins TRBV25-1 to TRBJ1-5; unclear D gene. This CDR3 comprises 15 residues. CDR1 is MGHDK, CDR2 SYGVNS, per germline. Trimming pared 0 bases from V and 3 bases from J, leaving 9 bases between. The CDR3 DNA is TGTGCCAGCAGTGAATATGCCGGAGCCAATCAGCCCCAGCATTTT. It yields the protein CASSEYAGANQPQHF. The full variable domain, rest sourced from reference TRBV25-1 and TRBJ1-5, is EADIYQTPRYLVIGTGKKITLECSQTMGHDKMYWYQQDPGMELHLIHYSYGVNSTEKGDLSSESTVSRIRTEHFPLTLESARPSHTSQYLCASSEYAGANQPQHFGDGTRLSIL.

This clonotype was seen a handful of times. The chain couples TRBV6-2 or TRBV6-3 to TRBJ2-3, with 8 bases fitting TRBD1. V was pared by 6 bases and J by 2 bases, with 10 bases of the junction left unmatched. This CDR3 is built from 16 residues. The germline V gene encodes CDR1 MNHEY and CDR2 SVGEGT. For the CDR3, the DNA is TGTGCCAGCAGCCTCGGACAGGGAAGAATCACAGATACGCAGTATTTT. Amino acids: CASSLGQGRITDTQYF.

The rearrangement joins TRBV30 to TRBJ2-7; D is undetermined. V lost 1 base and J lost 3, with 4 bases in between. The CDR3 extends over 11 amino acids. Germline CDR1 reads GTSNPN; CDR2 reads SVGIG (reference sequence). CDR3 bases: TGTGCCTGGAGTGGAAACTACGAGCAGTACTTC. It codes for CAWSGNYEQYF.

This clonotype came up a few times. The V and J genes are TRBV24-1 and TRBJ1-5; the D gene is possibly TRBD1 (6 bases). The CDR3 consists of 14 residues. Germline V gene data show CDR1 as KGHDR and CDR2 as SFDVKD. V lost 4 bases and J lost 2, with 8 bases in between. CDR3 sequence reads: CATSEGQRNQPQHF. The CDR3 bases are TGTGCCACCAGTGAAGGACAGCGCAATCAGCCCCAGCATTTT.

V is TRBV6-1 and J is TRBJ2-3, with D hard to call. The germline V gene has CDR1 MNHNS and CDR2 SASEGT. V lost 6 bases and J lost 4, with 5 bases in between. The CDR3 covers 11 residues. The CDR3 is CASREADTQYF. The CDR3 DNA sequence: TGTGCCAGCAGAGAGGCAGATACGCAGTATTTT.

This clonotype was seen a handful of times. This chain uses TRBV15 with TRBJ2-5, with TRBD1 matching over 8 bases. There are 15 residues in the CDR3. V trimming: 3 bases; J trimming: 2 bases; junction bases outside the gene matches: 5. CDR1 and CDR2 from the germline V gene are LNHNV and YYDKDF (reference sequence). The CDR3 protein is CATSSRGQGQETQYF. CDR3 in DNA: TGTGCCACCAGCAGTCGTGGACAGGGACAAGAGACCCAGTACTTC.

The table lists this clonotype with a few counts. The rearrangement links TRBV18 to TRBJ2-3; perhaps D is TRBD1 or TRBD2 (6 bases each). V was clipped by 2 bases and J by 3 bases, with 18 bases between them. CDR3 length: 17 residues. CDR1 is KGHSH and CDR2 is LQKENI in the germline V gene. The CDR3 coding sequence is TGTGCCAGCTCACCAAGGGTTACCGGGGGCAGGACAGATACGCAGTATTTT. Protein: CASSPRVTGGRTDTQYF.

This clonotype has at least ten counts. J is TRBJ1-2 and V is TRBV7-2, with unresolved D. Trimming took off 4 bases at V and 4 bases at J, with 7 bases between the two ends. The germline gives CDR1 SGHTA, CDR2 FQGNSA. The CDR3 totals 12 residues. CDR3 protein: CASSSQSYGYTF. CDR3 sequence (DNA): TGTGCCAGCAGCTCACAGTCCTATGGCTACACCTTC.

This clonotype was detected many times. The chain employs TRBV20-1 and TRBJ1-1; weak D call: TRBD1 (5 bases). Germline CDR1 and CDR2: DFQATT and SNEGSKA (reference sequence). V lost 1 base and J lost 6, with 18 bases in between. The CDR3 is made up of 15 amino acids. In DNA, the CDR3 is TGCAGTGCTAGAGGAATCGGGGCCAGGTACGCTGAAGCTTTCTTT. Translating gives CSARGIGARYAEAFF.

The chain combines TRBV7-9 with TRBJ2-7; 7 bases line up with TRBD1. The germline V gene encodes CDR1 SEHNR and CDR2 FQNEAQ (reference sequence). The V and J ends lost 1 base and 5 bases, in that order; junction bases with no gene match: 2. The CDR3 has 13 residues. This CDR3 is CASSLDRGHEQYV. CDR3 nucleotide sequence: TGTGCCAGCAGCTTAGACAGGGGCCACGAGCAGTACGTC.